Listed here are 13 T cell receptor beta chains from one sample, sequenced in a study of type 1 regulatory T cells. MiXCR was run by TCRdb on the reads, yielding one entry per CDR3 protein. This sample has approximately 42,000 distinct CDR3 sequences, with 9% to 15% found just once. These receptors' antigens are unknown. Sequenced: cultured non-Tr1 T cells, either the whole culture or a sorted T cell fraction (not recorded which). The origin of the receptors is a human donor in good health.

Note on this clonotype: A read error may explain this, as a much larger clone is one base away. The CDR3 sequence: CASSLGGTNTETFF. Written as DNA, the CDR3 is TGCGCCAGCAGCTTGGGCGGCACTAACACTGAAACTTTCTTT. The chain uses TRBV5-1 and TRBJ1-1, with D unclear. The germline V gene encodes CDR1 SGHRS and CDR2 YFSETQ. There are 14 residues in the CDR3.

The CDR3, as DNA: TGCAGTGCTAGAGTGATCCTTACTAGACCGTTTTCCGAGCAGTACTTC. Protein sequence: CSARVILTRPFSEQYF. The rearrangement links TRBV20-1 to TRBJ2-7; D possibly corresponds to TRBD2 (5 bases). This CDR3 has 16 residues. Trimming took off 1 base at V and 6 bases at J, with 22 bases between the two ends. CDR1 is DFQATT and CDR2 is SNEGSKA in the germline V gene (reference sequence).

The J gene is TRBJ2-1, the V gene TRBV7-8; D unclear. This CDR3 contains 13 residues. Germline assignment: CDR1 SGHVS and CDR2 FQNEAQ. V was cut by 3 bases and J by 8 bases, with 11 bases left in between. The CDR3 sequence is CASSFIPGDEQFF. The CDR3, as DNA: TGTGCCAGCAGCTTTATCCCGGGCGATGAGCAGTTCTTC.

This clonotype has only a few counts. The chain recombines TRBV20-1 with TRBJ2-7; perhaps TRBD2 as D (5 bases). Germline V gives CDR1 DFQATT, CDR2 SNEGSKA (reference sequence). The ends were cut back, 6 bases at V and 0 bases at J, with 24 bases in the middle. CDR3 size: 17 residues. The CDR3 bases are TGCAGTGCGGAGGAAAGGGTTCGATCGACGCCCTCCTACGAGCAGTACTTC. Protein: CSAEERVRSTPSYEQYF.

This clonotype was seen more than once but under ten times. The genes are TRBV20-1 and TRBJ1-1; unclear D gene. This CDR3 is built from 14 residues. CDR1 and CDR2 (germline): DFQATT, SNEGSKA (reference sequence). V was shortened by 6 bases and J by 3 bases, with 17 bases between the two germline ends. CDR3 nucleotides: TGCAGTGCCCCATCCCCGGACGGCGACACTGAAGCTTTCTTT. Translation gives CSAPSPDGDTEAFF.

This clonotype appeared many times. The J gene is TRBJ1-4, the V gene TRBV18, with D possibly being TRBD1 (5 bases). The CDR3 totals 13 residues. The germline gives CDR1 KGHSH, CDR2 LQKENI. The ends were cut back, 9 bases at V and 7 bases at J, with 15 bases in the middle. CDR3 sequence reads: CASSRPGIEKLFF. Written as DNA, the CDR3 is TGTGCCAGTTCTCGCCCAGGGATTGAAAAACTGTTTTTT.

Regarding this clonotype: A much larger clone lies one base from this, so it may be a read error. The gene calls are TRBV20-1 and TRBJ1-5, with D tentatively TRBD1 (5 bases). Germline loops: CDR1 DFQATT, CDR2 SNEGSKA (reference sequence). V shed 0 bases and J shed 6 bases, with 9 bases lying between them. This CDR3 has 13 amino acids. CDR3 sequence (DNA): TGCAGTGCTAGAGATGGGGGGACTCAGCCCCAGCATTTT. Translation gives CSARDGGTQPQHF.

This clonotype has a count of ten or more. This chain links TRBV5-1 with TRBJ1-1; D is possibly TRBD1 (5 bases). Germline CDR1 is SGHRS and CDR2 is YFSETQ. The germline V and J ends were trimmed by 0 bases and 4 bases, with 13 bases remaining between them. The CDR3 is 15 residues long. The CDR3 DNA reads TGCGCCAGCAGCTTGGCGGCCAGTGGGGCCACTGAAGCTTTCTTT. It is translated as CASSLAASGATEAFF.

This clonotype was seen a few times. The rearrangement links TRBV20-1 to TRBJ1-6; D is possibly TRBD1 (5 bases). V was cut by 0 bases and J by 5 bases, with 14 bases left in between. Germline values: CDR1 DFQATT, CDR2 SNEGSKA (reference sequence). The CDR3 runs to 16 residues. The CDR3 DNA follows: TGCAGTGCTAGAGATGGTAGCCGACAGAATAATTCACCCCTCCACTTT. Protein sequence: CSARDGSRQNNSPLHF.

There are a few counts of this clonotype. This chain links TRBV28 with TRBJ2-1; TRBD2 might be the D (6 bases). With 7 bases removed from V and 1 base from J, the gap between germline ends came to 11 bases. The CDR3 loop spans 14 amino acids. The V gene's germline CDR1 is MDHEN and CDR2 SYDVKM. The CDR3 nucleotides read TGTGCCAGCATTACAGGAGGGTCCTACAATGAGCAGTTCTTC. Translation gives CASITGGSYNEQFF.

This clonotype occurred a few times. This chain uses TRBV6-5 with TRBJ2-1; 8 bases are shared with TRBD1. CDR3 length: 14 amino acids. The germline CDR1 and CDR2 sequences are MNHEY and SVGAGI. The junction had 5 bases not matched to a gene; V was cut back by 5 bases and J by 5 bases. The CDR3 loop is CASSTQDRDNEQFF. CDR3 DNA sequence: TGTGCCAGCAGTACCCAGGACAGGGACAATGAGCAGTTCTTC.

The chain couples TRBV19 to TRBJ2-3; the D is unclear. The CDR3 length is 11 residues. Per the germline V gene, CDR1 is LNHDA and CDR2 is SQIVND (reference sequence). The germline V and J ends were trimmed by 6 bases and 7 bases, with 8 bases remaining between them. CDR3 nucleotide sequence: TGTGCCAGTAGGGAAGGAAATACGCAGTATTTT. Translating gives CASREGNTQYF. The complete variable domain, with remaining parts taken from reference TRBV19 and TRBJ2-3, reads DGGITQSPKYLFRKEGQNVTLSCEQNLNHDAMYWYRQDPGQGLRLIYYSQIVNDFQKGDIAEGYSVSREKKESFPLTVTSAQKNPTAFYLCASREGNTQYFGPGTRLTVL.

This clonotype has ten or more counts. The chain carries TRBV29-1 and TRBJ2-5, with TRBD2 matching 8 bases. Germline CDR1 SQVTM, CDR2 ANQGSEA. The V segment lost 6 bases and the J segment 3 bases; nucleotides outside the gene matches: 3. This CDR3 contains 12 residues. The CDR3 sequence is CSVGLAEETQYF. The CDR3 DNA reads TGCAGCGTAGGACTAGCCGAAGAGACCCAGTACTTC.